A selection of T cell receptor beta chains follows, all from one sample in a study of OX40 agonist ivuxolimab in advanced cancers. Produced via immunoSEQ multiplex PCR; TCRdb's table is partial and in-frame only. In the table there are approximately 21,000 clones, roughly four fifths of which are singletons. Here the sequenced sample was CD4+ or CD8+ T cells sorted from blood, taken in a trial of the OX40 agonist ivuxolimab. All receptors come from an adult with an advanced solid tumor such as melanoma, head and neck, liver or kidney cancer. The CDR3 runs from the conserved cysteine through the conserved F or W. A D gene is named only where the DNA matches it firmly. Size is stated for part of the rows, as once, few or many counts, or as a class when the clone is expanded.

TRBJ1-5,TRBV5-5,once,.,CASSPSSNQPQHF,TGTGCCAGCAGCCCCTCAAGCAATCAGCCCCAGCATTTT
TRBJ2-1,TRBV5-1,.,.,CASSLVVGVIEQFF,TGCGCCAGCAGCCTAGTCGTAGGGGTAATTGAGCAGTTCTTC
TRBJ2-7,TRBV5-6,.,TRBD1,CASSLVGTGAIYEQYF,TGTGCCAGCAGCTTGGTTGGGACAGGGGCTATCTACGAGCAGTACTTC
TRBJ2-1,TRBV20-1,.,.,CSANGYNEQFF,TGCAGTGCTAATGGGTACAATGAGCAGTTCTTC
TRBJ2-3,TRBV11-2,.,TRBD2,CASSRGRGGVTDTQYF,TGTGCCAGCAGCCGAGGGCGGGGAGGGGTCACAGATACGCAGTATTTT
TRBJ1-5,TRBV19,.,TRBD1,CASTTLLRGQEQPQHF,TGTGCCAGTACTACATTGTTGAGGGGGCAAGAACAGCCCCAGCATTTT
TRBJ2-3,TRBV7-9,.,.,CASSLRRGRGTDTQYF,TGTGCCAGCAGCTTGAGGAGGGGGCGAGGGACAGATACGCAGTATTTT
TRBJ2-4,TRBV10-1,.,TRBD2,CASRGWGGTALGHKNIQYF,TGCGCCAGCAGGGGGTGGGGGGGGACGGCCCTAGGGCACAAAAACATTCAGTACTTC
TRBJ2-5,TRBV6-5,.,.,CASTALGDRETQYF,TGTGCCAGCACCGCCTTGGGGGATAGGGAGACCCAGTACTTC
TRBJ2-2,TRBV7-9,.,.,CASSTSNTGELFF,TGTGCCAGCTCCACATCGAACACCGGGGAGCTGTTTTTT
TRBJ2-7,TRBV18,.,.,CASSPSPGRAEQYF,TGTGCCAGCTCACCATCGCCGGGCCGCGCGGAGCAGTACTTC
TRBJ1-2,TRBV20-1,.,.,CSASTSGGYTF,TGCAGTGCTAGTACCTCGGGTGGCTACACCTTC
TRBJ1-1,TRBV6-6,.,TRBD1,CASRGQGMNTEAFF,TGTGCCAGCAGAGGACAGGGGATGAACACTGAAGCTTTCTTT
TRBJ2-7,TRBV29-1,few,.,CSAAPSGGPDEQYF,TGCAGCGCCGCTCCGTCGGGGGGCCCTGACGAGCAGTACTTC
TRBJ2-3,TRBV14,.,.,CASSQDPRGTQYF,TGTGCCAGCAGCCAAGATCCCCGCGGTACGCAGTATTTT
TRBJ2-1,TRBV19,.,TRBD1,CASRAGTVTHNEQFF,TGTGCCAGTAGGGCCGGGACAGTAACCCACAATGAGCAGTTCTTC
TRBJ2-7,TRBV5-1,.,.,CASSLRGGLASYEQYF,TGCGCCAGCAGCTTAAGGGGGGGCCTCGCTTCCTACGAGCAGTACTTC
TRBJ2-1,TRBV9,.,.,CASSVAAGYEQFF,TGTGCCAGCAGCGTAGCTGCTGGGTATGAGCAGTTCTTC